This T cell receptor beta chain was sequenced in a study of blood T cell repertoires in COVID-19. Study-level background: Specimens from acute and convalescent COVID-19 originated in the United States, Italy and Spain.

The Seattle patients, enrolled during active infection, were followed longitudinally. Original processing notes: Reference gene primer amplification gave estimated nucleated cell counts. Profiling relied on immunoSEQ multiplex PCR, and the TCRdb table lists in-frame clones only, not all of them. That table is the source of V, J and clone size, and D and trimming were worked out from the DNA. The sample consists of 390,000 or so clones, roughly 90% of them appearing once. This CDR3 has 15 residues. Germline V gene sequence: CDR1 MGHRA, CDR2 YSYEKL. After removal of 5 bases from V and 6 bases from J, the junction contained 10 bases not matched to a gene.

The J gene is TRBJ1-1, the V gene TRBV4-1, with 9 nucleotides matching TRBD1. Input material: peripheral blood. This receptor was identified in a woman in her 30s with COVID-19, enrolled during active disease. In DNA form, the CDR3 reads TGCGCCAGCAGCTCCCGACAGGGGGTGAGTGCTGAAGCTTTCTTT. It specifies CASSSRQGVSAEAFF.